The 32 T cell receptor beta chains presented below share a single source sample, sequenced in a study of T cell responses to AZD1222 COVID-19 vaccine. This table comes from immunoSEQ multiplex PCR, and its TCRdb copy is limited to in-frame clones, with some not included. In the table there are around 140,000 clones, 65% to 90% of which are singletons. The sample was peripheral blood, taken 28 days after the second dose of the MenACWY control vaccine. These receptors originate from an adult who received the MenACWY meningococcal vaccine as a control.

The V and J genes are TRBV14 and TRBJ2-3, with D uncertain. Germline CDR1 reads SGHDN; CDR2 reads FVKESK. Deletions cut 9 bases from V and 7 bases from J, with 20 bases between. The CDR3 contains 14 residues. CDR3 amino acids: CASTRVPEPYTQYF. The DNA for the CDR3 is TGTGCCAGTACCCGGGTCCCAGAACCATATACGCAGTATTTT. Combining the CDR3 with reference TRBV14 and TRBJ2-3 gives the whole variable domain EAGVTQFPSHSVIEKGQTVTLRCDPISGHDNLYWYRRVMGKEIKFLLHFVKESKQDESGMPNNRFLAERTGGTYSTLKVQPAELEDSGVYFCASTRVPEPYTQYFGPGTRLTVL.

This clone has more than one count but fewer than ten. The rearrangement joins TRBV29-1 to TRBJ1-2; D possibly corresponds to TRBD1 (5 bases). Deletions cut 7 bases from V and 4 bases from J, with 10 bases between. CDR1 SQVTM and CDR2 ANQGSEA come from the germline V gene. CDR3 size: 11 residues. The chain's CDR3 is CSGRDSYGYTF. DNA for the CDR3: TGCAGCGGGCGGGACTCCTATGGCTACACCTTC.

This sequence joins TRBV6-2 or TRBV6-3 and TRBJ1-2, with D maybe TRBD1 (5 bases). Per germline, CDR1 MNHEY and CDR2 SVGEGT. The CDR3 totals 18 residues. The V end was cut by 6 bases, the J end by 3 bases, with 26 bases between. The CDR3 loop is CASRPPTILSSGDYGYTF. The CDR3 bases are TGTGCCAGCAGACCTCCAACGATCCTCTCCTCGGGGGACTATGGCTACACCTTC.

The J gene is TRBJ2-1, the V gene TRBV7-3; the D is unclear. Trimming left V 3 bases short and J 6 bases short, with 12 bases between. Germline V gene lookup returns CDR1 SGHTA and CDR2 FQGTGA. This CDR3 contains 14 residues. The CDR3 is CASSFIIPGNEQFF. As DNA, the CDR3 is TGTGCCAGCAGCTTCATCATCCCAGGCAATGAGCAGTTCTTC. The complete variable domain, with remaining parts taken from reference TRBV7-3 and TRBJ2-1, reads GAGVSQTPSNKVTEKGKYVELRCDPISGHTALYWYRQSLGQGPEFLIYFQGTGAADDSGLPNDRFFAVRPEGSVSTLKIQRTERGDSAVYLCASSFIIPGNEQFFGPGTRLTVL.

The genes are TRBV29-1 and TRBJ1-2, with D unclear. CDR3 length: 11 amino acids. Germline assignment: CDR1 SQVTM and CDR2 ANQGSEA. Between the trimmed V and J ends, which lost 7 bases and 2 bases, there was a span of 8 bases. The chain's CDR3 is CSAGGNYGYTF. CDR3 bases: TGCAGCGCCGGAGGGAACTATGGCTACACCTTC. Full variable domain (rest looked up from reference TRBV29-1 and TRBJ1-2): SAVISQKPSRDICQRGTSLTIQCQVDSQVTMMFWYRQQPGQSLTLIATANQGSEATYESGFVIDKFPISRPNLTFSTLTVSNMSPEDSSIYLCSAGGNYGYTFGSGTRLTVV.

The rearrangement uses TRBV11-2 and TRBJ2-1, with 8 bases aligning to TRBD1. Germline V gene lookup returns CDR1 SGHAT and CDR2 FQNNGV. Trimming cost V 5 bases and J 8 bases; bases outside gene matches: 17. The CDR3 loop spans 17 amino acids. CDR3 sequence reads: CASSRFVWQGARDEQFF. The CDR3 nucleotides read TGTGCCAGCAGCCGATTTGTCTGGCAGGGGGCGCGGGATGAGCAGTTCTTC.

This clone was seen just once. V usage is TRBV12-5 and J usage is TRBJ2-7, with TRBD2 as a possible D gene (5 bases). V dropped 1 base and J dropped 7 bases, with 11 bases sitting between them. This CDR3 is 13 amino acids long. Germline CDR1 LGHNT, CDR2 FRNRAP. DNA of the CDR3: TGTGCTAGTGGTTTGGAACGGACTGAAGAGCAGTACTTC. It codes for CASGLERTEEQYF.

This clone has only a few counts. The chain couples TRBV7-2 to TRBJ1-4; D is possibly TRBD1 (5 bases). This CDR3 spans 16 amino acids. CDR1 is SGHTA, CDR2 FQGNSA, per germline. V lost 3 bases and J 3 bases, leaving 14 bases between the germline ends. CDR3 sequence: CASSFIPGLANEKLFF. CDR3 coding DNA: TGTGCCAGCAGCTTTATCCCGGGACTCGCTAATGAAAAACTGTTTTTT.

The chain combines TRBV6-4 with TRBJ1-1; 7 nucleotides match TRBD1. Germline loops: CDR1 MRHNA, CDR2 SNTAGT. The CDR3 has 14 residues. Germline trimming cut 4 bases from V and 2 bases from J; bases unmatched to any gene: 4. As DNA, the CDR3 is TGTGCCAGCAGTGCGGACAGGTCAAACACTGAAGCTTTCTTT. The encoded protein is CASSADRSNTEAFF.

The chain recombines TRBV19 with TRBJ1-2; D unresolved. V gave up 5 bases and J gave up 8 bases, with 12 bases separating them. Germline V gene sequence: CDR1 LNHDA, CDR2 SQIVND (reference sequence). CDR3 length: 12 amino acids. CDR3 loop: CASSEVLGGYTF. Written as DNA, the CDR3 is TGTGCCAGTAGTGAGGTCCTGGGGGGCTACACCTTC.

The table lists this clone with a count of one. The genes are TRBV6-6 and TRBJ1-1, with 7 bases aligning to TRBD1. The germline V gene encodes CDR1 MNHNY and CDR2 SVGAGI (reference sequence). J was trimmed by 0 bases and V by 6 bases; bases with no gene match: 7. This CDR3 is built from 15 residues. The chain's CDR3 is CASRGTDLMNTEAFF. CDR3 coding DNA: TGTGCCAGCAGGGGGACAGACCTCATGAACACTGAAGCTTTCTTT.

This chain connects TRBV19 to TRBJ1-1, with TRBD1 as a possible D gene (5 bases). This CDR3 has 15 amino acids. Deletions cut 0 bases from V and 5 bases from J, with 13 bases between. Germline CDR1 and CDR2: LNHDA and SQIVND (reference sequence). The CDR3 spells CASSIERPGWTEAFF. Here the CDR3 DNA reads TGTGCCAGTAGTATAGAGCGGCCAGGGTGGACTGAAGCTTTCTTT.

The V and J genes are TRBV9 and TRBJ1-2; possible D gene TRBD1, 5 bases. Germline V gene data show CDR1 as SGDLS and CDR2 as YYNGEE. The CDR3 is 15 amino acids. V was pared by 0 bases and J by 7 bases, with 16 bases between. CDR3 sequence (DNA): TGTGCCAGCAGCGTAGCTCTTTCGCAGGGCGGTGGCTACACCTTC. This codes for CASSVALSQGGGYTF.

The rearrangement links TRBV7-8 to TRBJ2-5, with 11 nucleotides matching TRBD1. The CDR3 extends over 16 amino acids. CDR1 is SGHVS and CDR2 is FQNEAQ in the germline V gene. The trim removed 5 bases at V and 2 bases at J, leaving 7 bases unmatched. CDR3 region: CASSRRDRGVQETQYF. For the CDR3, the DNA is TGTGCCAGCAGCCGACGGGACAGGGGGGTTCAAGAGACCCAGTACTTC. Combining the CDR3 with reference TRBV7-8 and TRBJ2-5 gives the whole variable domain GAGVSQSPRYKVAKRGQDVALRCDPISGHVSLFWYQQALGQGPEFLTYFQNEAQLDKSGLPSDRFFAERPEGSVSTLKIQRTQQEDSAVYLCASSRRDRGVQETQYFGPGTRLLVL.

The rearrangement joins TRBV27 to TRBJ1-4; 10 nucleotides agree with TRBD1. The CDR3 has 15 amino acids. V lost 8 bases to trimming and J lost 5 bases; unmatched junction nucleotides: 8. CDR1 and CDR2 (germline): MNHEY, SMNVEV (reference sequence). The CDR3 DNA is TGTGCCAGCGGGGACAGGGGCGGAGAGAATGAAAAACTGTTTTTT. Translated, it gives CASGDRGGENEKLFF.

The J gene is TRBJ2-3, the V gene TRBV6-6, with 15 bases matching TRBD2. Germline lookup yields CDR1 MNHNY and CDR2 SVGAGI (reference sequence). This CDR3 contains 20 residues. The J segment lost 3 bases and the V segment lost 5 bases, leaving 15 bases of the junction unmatched. CDR3 sequence (DNA): TGTGCCAGCAGTCGTCGGACTAGCGGGGGGGCCTCTGTTGGGACAGATACGCAGTATTTT. It specifies CASSRRTSGGASVGTDTQYF.

This chain links TRBV5-5 with TRBJ2-3; TRBD1 agrees at 9 bases. Germline V gene data show CDR1 as SGHKS and CDR2 as YYEKEE (reference sequence). This CDR3 region has 16 residues. The V and J ends lost 4 bases and 3 bases, in that order; junction bases with no gene match: 9. The CDR3 coding sequence is TGTGCCAGCAGCCCGGTCGAGGGACAGGGTACAGATACGCAGTATTTT. Its translation: CASSPVEGQGTDTQYF.

The chain carries TRBV11-3 and TRBJ2-1; D may be TRBD2 (6 bases). Germline V gene lookup returns CDR1 SGHNT and CDR2 YENEEA. The V gene lost 5 bases and the J gene lost 7 bases, with 15 bases spanning the gap. CDR3 length equals 14 residues. The CDR3 DNA sequence: TGTGCCAGCAGCCCCGCCCGGGCGGGAAATGAGCAGTTCTTC. It is translated as CASSPARAGNEQFF.

The V call is TRBV2, the J call TRBJ2-4, with a possible D match to TRBD1 (6 bases). CDR3 length: 14 amino acids. The germline CDR1 and CDR2 sequences are SNHLY and FYNNEI. V lost 3 bases and J 6 bases, leaving 12 bases between the germline ends. The CDR3 sequence is CASSETGPPNIQYF. The CDR3 region has the DNA TGTGCCAGCAGTGAGACAGGCCCGCCAAACATTCAGTACTTC.

J is TRBJ2-5 and V is TRBV2; maybe TRBD2 (5 bases). Trimming removed 5 bases from V and 7 bases from J, with 11 bases in between. Germline V gives CDR1 SNHLY, CDR2 FYNNEI. The CDR3 is 12 residues long. CDR3 protein: CASSTEGATQYF. The CDR3 bases are TGTGCCAGCAGTACTGAGGGAGCGACCCAGTACTTC. Looking up the rest from reference TRBV2 and TRBJ2-5 gives the full variable domain: EPEVTQTPSHQVTQMGQEVILRCVPISNHLYFYWYRQILGQKVEFLVSFYNNEISEKSEIFDDQFSVERPDGSNFTLKIRSTKLEDSAMYFCASSTEGATQYFGPGTRLLVL.

V is TRBV5-4 and J is TRBJ2-7; D call uncertain. In germline, CDR1 is SGHNT, CDR2 YYREEE (reference sequence). The CDR3 has 14 residues. Trimming cost V 4 bases and J 5 bases, with 16 bases left between them. The CDR3 protein is CASSLRPVSDEQYF. CDR3 sequence (DNA): TGTGCCAGCAGCCTGAGGCCGGTTTCGGACGAGCAGTACTTC. The full variable domain, its missing parts supplied by reference TRBV5-4 and TRBJ2-7, is ETGVTQSPTHLIKTRGQQVTLRCSSQSGHNTVSWYQQALGQGPQFIFQYYREEENGRGNFPPRFSGLQFPNYSSELNVNALELDDSALYLCASSLRPVSDEQYFGPGTRLTVT.

J is TRBJ1-2 and V is TRBV28, with 7 bases matching TRBD1. From germline, CDR1 is MDHEN and CDR2 SYDVKM. This CDR3 contains 16 residues. Trimming took 5 bases from V and 2 from J; bases not matched to a gene: 11. CDR3 in DNA: TGTGCCAGCAGTCCTACGTCAGGGGGTAGGAACTATGGCTACACCTTC. It specifies CASSPTSGGRNYGYTF.

The rearrangement joins TRBV5-4 to TRBJ1-1, with TRBD1 identical over 8 bases. Germline CDR1 reads SGHNT; CDR2 reads YYREEE (reference sequence). The CDR3 spans 13 residues. J lost 7 bases, V lost 0 bases, and 2 bases had no gene match. In nucleotides, the CDR3 is TGTGCCAGCAGCTTGGGGACAGGGATTGAAGCTTTCTTT. Translating it yields CASSLGTGIEAFF.

This chain links TRBV5-6 with TRBJ2-7, with 8 bases lining up with TRBD1. Germline trimming cut 0 bases from V and 5 bases from J; bases unmatched to any gene: 10. Germline-derived CDR1 and CDR2 are SGHDT and YYEEEE. CDR3 length: 16 residues. The CDR3 protein is CASSLVGQGASNEQYV. The CDR3 DNA follows: TGTGCCAGCAGCTTGGTGGGGCAGGGGGCCTCGAACGAGCAGTACGTC.

J is TRBJ2-7 and V is TRBV30, with 9 nucleotides matching TRBD2. Trimming at V came to 0 bases and at J to 3 bases, leaving 3 bases not matched to a gene. CDR3 length equals 14 residues. Germline V lookup: CDR1 GTSNPN, CDR2 SVGIG (reference sequence). The CDR3 DNA sequence: TGTGCCTGGAGTGTGCTAGCGGGGTTCTACGAGCAGTACTTC. This encodes CAWSVLAGFYEQYF. Complete variable domain (other parts from reference TRBV30 and TRBJ2-7): SQTIHQWPATLVQPVGSPLSLECTVEGTSNPNLYWYRQAAGRGLQLLFYSVGIGQISSEVPQNLSASRPQDRQFILSSKKLLLSDSGFYLCAWSVLAGFYEQYFGPGTRLTVT.

J is TRBJ1-1 and V is TRBV24-1; D gene unclear. In germline, CDR1 is KGHDR, CDR2 SFDVKD. V was pared by 9 bases and J by 8 bases, with 12 bases between. This CDR3 has 11 amino acids. DNA of the CDR3: TGTGCCACCTCCCGGGAGGGAGAAGCTTTCTTT. Its translation: CATSREGEAFF.

The chain joins TRBV9 to TRBJ1-2; D is possibly TRBD1 (6 bases). Germline V gene sequence: CDR1 SGDLS, CDR2 YYNGEE. V was shortened by 3 bases and J by 4 bases, with 10 bases between the two germline ends. CDR3 length: 13 residues. The CDR3 loop reads CASSEVGAYGYTF. In DNA form, the CDR3 reads TGTGCCAGCAGCGAGGTGGGGGCCTATGGCTACACCTTC.

V is TRBV28 and J is TRBJ1-4, with D perhaps TRBD1 (5 bases). CDR1 MDHEN and CDR2 SYDVKM come from the germline V gene. The CDR3 is 15 residues long. The V end was cut by 5 bases, the J end by 8 bases, with 18 bases between. DNA for the CDR3: TGTGCCAGCAGTCGACCGGGGCAGTCGAGAGAAAAACTGTTTTTT. Translation: CASSRPGQSREKLFF.

The chain recombines TRBV24-1 with TRBJ1-2, with a weak D call TRBD1 (6 bases). V dropped 1 base and J dropped 4 bases, with 9 bases sitting between them. Germline V lookup: CDR1 KGHDR, CDR2 SFDVKD. The CDR3 covers 14 residues. CDR3 residues: CATSDFTRGYGYTF. CDR3 coding DNA: TGTGCCACCAGTGATTTTACCAGGGGCTATGGCTACACCTTC.

The rearrangement joins TRBV10-3 to TRBJ1-2; possible D gene TRBD1, 5 bases. This CDR3 is 13 amino acids long. The germline V gene encodes CDR1 ENHRY and CDR2 SYGVKD. V was clipped by 0 bases and J by 3 bases, with 5 bases between them. CDR3 DNA sequence: TGTGCCATCAGTGAGTCCAGGGACTATGGCTACACCTTC. It encodes CAISESRDYGYTF.

V usage is TRBV5-8 and J usage is TRBJ2-6; D is perhaps TRBD1 (6 bases). V was clipped by 7 bases and J by 0 bases, with 17 bases between them. CDR3 length equals 17 residues. Germline V gives CDR1 SGHTS, CDR2 YDEGEE. CDR3 sequence reads: CASRPRDKSSGANVLTF. The CDR3 DNA is TGTGCCAGCCGACCACGGGACAAGAGCTCTGGGGCCAACGTCCTGACTTTC.

The genes are TRBV28 and TRBJ1-5; D is perhaps TRBD1 (6 bases). Per germline, CDR1 MDHEN and CDR2 SYDVKM. The CDR3 runs to 15 residues. Trimming took off 7 bases at V and 4 bases at J, with 17 bases between the two ends. CDR3 sequence reads: CASISPGQGNQPQHF. The CDR3, as DNA: TGTGCCAGCATTTCGCCTGGTCAGGGGAATCAGCCCCAGCATTTT.